The rows below give T cell receptor beta chains drawn from one sample of a study of cytomegalovirus exposure and HLA in healthy donors. The method was immunoSEQ multiplex PCR; TCRdb's version includes in-frame clones alone and lacks a portion of them. The sample shows roughly 100,000 clones, about 62% of them seen only once. Material for sequencing was PBMCs. These receptors came from a human donor in good health. Each CDR3 is given without its conserved first and last residue. Clone size is shown for a subset of rows, as once, few, many or a class of expanded clone.

J	V	size	CDR3
TRBJ2-1	TRBV11-2	NA	ASSTTGTGVWGEQF
TRBJ2-2	TRBV13	NA	ASSPLAPNTGELF
TRBJ2-5	TRBV7-9	NA	ASSFSVGGLQETQY
TRBJ1-4	TRBV6-5	NA	ASSYGTGRNEKLF
TRBJ2-7	TRBV30	NA	AWSMGTGASYEQY
TRBJ1-4	TRBV4-2	NA	ASSQENTGGAGEKLF
TRBJ1-2	TRBV28	NA	ASSTTWTANYGYT
TRBJ2-5	TRBV7-9	few	ASSYTASGQETQY
TRBJ2-2	TRBV5-6	NA	ASSLRGGTGELF
TRBJ2-3	TRBV2	NA	ASSEAGTSKRDTQY
TRBJ1-6	TRBV10-1	NA	ASSEFRGSPLH
TRBJ2-1	TRBV14	NA	ASSPPGAYNEQF
TRBJ2-2	TRBV29-1	NA	SVVGGTNTGELF
TRBJ2-7	TRBV6-5	once	ASSRGRAYEQY
TRBJ2-7	TRBV28	NA	ASSHDRVGSYEQY
TRBJ2-2	TRBV10-3	few	AISESIDYTGELF
TRBJ2-1	TRBV27	few	ASSLTRYNEQF
TRBJ2-1	TRBV7-7	few	ASSFMSGEGNEQF
TRBJ2-7	TRBV4-1	NA	ASSLLANTEQY
TRBJ2-5	TRBV11-2	NA	ASSYEAGETQY
TRBJ2-5	TRBV18	few	ASSPPPGQGRETQY
TRBJ2-2	TRBV28	NA	ASSPRGLASGELF
TRBJ2-1	TRBV6-5	NA	ATLGGAEQF
TRBJ2-3	TRBV19	NA	ASSIEAGISTDTQY
TRBJ2-3	TRBV7-9	NA	ASSSRTGSTDTQY
TRBJ1-1	TRBV11-2	NA	ASSLAGVTEAF
TRBJ1-1	TRBV19	few	ASSPTGMNTEAF
TRBJ1-1	TRBV30	NA	AWAAGTPNTEAF
TRBJ2-1	TRBV7-2	NA	ASSQYREQNEQF
TRBJ1-1	TRBV4-1	NA	ASSPDSSPEAF
TRBJ2-1	TRBV5-4	NA	ASSLVAGDGNEQF
TRBJ2-2	TRBV29-1	few	SVYTGLAQNTGELF
TRBJ2-7	TRBV29-1	NA	SVDPSGMGEQY
TRBJ2-7	TRBV5-1	few	ASSLEGPRGYEQY
TRBJ2-1	TRBV2	NA	ASILAGGKSSYNEQF
TRBJ2-7	TRBV28	NA	ASSLRQGNSEQY
TRBJ2-1	TRBV7-2	few	ASSLTTSYNEQF
TRBJ2-2	TRBV5-1	few	ASSLEPGLAGELF
TRBJ2-6	TRBV2	few	ASRDGRGPYSGANVLT
TRBJ1-1	TRBV5-4	NA	ASSLARTGSTEAF